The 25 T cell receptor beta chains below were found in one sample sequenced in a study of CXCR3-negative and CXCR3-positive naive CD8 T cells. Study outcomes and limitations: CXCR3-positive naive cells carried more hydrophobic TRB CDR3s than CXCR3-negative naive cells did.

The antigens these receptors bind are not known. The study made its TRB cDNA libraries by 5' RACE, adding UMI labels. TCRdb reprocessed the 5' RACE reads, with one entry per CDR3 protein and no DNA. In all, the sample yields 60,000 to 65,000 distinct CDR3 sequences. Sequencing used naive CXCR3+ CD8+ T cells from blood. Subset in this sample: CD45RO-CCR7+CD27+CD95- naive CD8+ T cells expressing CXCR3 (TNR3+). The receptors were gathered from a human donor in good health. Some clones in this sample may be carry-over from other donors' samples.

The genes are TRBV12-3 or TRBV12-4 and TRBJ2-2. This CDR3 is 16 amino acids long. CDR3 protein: CASSSTSQVNTGELFF.

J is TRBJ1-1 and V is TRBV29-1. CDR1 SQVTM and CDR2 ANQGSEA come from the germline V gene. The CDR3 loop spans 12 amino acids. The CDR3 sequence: CSVVDLSAEAFF.

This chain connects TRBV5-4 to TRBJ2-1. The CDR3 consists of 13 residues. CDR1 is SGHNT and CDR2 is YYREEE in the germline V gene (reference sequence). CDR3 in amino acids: CASKRSSYNEQFF. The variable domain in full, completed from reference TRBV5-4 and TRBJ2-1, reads ETGVTQSPTHLIKTRGQQVTLRCSSQSGHNTVSWYQQALGQGPQFIFQYYREEENGRGNFPPRFSGLQFPNYSSELNVNALELDDSALYLCASKRSSYNEQFFGPGTRLTVL.

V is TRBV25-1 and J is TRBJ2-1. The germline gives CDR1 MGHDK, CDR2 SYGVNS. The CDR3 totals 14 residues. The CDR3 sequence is CASSELITYNEQFF.

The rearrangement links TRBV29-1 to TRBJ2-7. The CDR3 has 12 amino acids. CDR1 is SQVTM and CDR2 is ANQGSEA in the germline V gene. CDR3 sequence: CSVEDWSREQYF.

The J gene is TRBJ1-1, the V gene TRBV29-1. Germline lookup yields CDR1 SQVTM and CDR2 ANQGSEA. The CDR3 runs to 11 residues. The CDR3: CSVDWVAEAFF. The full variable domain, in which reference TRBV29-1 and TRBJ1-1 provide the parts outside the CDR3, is SAVISQKPSRDICQRGTSLTIQCQVDSQVTMMFWYRQQPGQSLTLIATANQGSEATYESGFVIDKFPISRPNLTFSTLTVSNMSPEDSSIYLCSVDWVAEAFFGQGTRLTVV.

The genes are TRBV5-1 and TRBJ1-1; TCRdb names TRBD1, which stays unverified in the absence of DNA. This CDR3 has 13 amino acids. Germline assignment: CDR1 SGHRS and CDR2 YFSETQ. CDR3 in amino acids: CASSFQGEAEAFF.

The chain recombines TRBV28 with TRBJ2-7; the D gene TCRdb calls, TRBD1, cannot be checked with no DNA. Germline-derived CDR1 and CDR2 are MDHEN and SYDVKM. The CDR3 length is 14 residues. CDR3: CASSITGTDYEQYF.

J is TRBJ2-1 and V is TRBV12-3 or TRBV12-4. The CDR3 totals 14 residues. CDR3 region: CASTESISYNEQFF.

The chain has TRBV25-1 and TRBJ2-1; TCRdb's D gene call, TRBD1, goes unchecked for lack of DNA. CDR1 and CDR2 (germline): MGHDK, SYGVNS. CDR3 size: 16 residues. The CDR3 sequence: CASSEGPQGAPNEQFF.

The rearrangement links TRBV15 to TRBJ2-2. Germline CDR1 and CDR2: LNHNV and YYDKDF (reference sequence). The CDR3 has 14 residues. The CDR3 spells CATSRAQNTGELFF.

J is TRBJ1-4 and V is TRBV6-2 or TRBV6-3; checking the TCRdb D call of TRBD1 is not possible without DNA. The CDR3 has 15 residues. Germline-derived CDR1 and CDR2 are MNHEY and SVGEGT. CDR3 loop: CASSHPRGGREKLFF.

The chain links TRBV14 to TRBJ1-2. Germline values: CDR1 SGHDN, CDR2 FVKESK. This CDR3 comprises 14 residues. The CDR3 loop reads CASSLVGDNYGYTF.

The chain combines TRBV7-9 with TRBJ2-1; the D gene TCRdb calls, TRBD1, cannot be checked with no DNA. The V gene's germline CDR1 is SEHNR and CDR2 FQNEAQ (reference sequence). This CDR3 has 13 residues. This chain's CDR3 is CASSPTGRDEQFF.

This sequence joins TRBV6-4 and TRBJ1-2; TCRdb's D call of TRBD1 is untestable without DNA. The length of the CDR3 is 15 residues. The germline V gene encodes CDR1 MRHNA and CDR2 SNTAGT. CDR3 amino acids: CASSATGQGAHGYTF.

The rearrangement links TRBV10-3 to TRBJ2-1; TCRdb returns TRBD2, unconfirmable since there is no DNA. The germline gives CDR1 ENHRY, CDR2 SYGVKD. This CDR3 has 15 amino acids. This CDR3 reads CAISAEARRYNEQFF.

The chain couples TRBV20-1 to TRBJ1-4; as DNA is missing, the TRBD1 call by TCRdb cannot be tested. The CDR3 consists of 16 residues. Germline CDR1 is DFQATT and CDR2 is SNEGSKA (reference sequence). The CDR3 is CSASPEWGTGGEKLFF.

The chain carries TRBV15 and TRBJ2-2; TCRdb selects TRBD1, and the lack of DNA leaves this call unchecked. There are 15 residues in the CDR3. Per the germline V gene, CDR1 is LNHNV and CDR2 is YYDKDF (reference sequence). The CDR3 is CATSTETGNTGELFF.

The CDR3 loop reads CASSRLGGGEQFF. This rearrangement joins TRBV28 to TRBJ2-1; the TCRdb D gene call, TRBD1, has no DNA to confirm it. The germline V gene encodes CDR1 MDHEN and CDR2 SYDVKM. This CDR3 is 13 amino acids long. Variable domain in full (rest from reference TRBV28 and TRBJ2-1): DVKVTQSSRYLVKRTGEKVFLECVQDMDHENMFWYRQDPGLGLRLIYFSYDVKMKEKGDIPEGYSVSREKKERFSLILESASTNQTSMYLCASSRLGGGEQFFGPGTRLTVL.

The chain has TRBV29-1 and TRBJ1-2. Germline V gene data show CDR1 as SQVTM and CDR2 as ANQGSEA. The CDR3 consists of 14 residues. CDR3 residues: CSVVSGGLVYGYTF.

The CDR3 sequence is CASSELGQGKQAPTTNEKLFF. V is TRBV25-1 and J is TRBJ1-4; as DNA is missing, the TRBD1 call by TCRdb cannot be tested. In germline, CDR1 is MGHDK, CDR2 SYGVNS. CDR3 size: 21 residues.

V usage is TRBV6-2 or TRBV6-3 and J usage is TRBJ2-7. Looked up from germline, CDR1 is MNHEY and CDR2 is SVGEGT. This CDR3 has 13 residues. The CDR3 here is CASSHTGRHEQYF.

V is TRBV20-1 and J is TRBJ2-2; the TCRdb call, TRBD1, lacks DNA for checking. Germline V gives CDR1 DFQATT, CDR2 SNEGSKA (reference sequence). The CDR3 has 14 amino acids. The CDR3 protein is CSAQGQRNTGELFF.

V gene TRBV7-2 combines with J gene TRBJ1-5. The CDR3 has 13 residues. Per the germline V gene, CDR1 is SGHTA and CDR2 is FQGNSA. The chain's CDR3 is CASRDGSNQPQHF. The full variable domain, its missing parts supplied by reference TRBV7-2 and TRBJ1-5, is GAGVSQSPSNKVTEKGKDVELRCDPISGHTALYWYRQSLGQGLEFLIYFQGNSAPDKSGLPSDRFSAERTGGSVSTLTIQRTQQEDSAVYLCASRDGSNQPQHFGDGTRLSIL.

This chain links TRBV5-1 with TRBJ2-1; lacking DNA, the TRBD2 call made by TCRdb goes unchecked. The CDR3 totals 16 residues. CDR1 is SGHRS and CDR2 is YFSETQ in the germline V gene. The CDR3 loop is CASSFGGRPQVDEQFF.